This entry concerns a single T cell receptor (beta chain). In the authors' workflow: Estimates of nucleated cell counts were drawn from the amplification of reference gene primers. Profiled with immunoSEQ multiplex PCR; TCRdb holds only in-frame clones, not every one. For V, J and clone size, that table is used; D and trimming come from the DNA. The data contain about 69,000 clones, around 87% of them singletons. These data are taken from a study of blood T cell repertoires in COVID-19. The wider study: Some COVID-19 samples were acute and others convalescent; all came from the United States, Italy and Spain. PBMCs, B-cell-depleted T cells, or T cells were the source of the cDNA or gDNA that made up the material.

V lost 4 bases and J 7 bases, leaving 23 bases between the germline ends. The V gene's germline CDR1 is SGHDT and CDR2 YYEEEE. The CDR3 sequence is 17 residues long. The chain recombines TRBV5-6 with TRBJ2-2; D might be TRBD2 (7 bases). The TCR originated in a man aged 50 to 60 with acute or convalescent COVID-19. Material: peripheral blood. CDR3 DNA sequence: TGTGCCAGCAGCCTCTCAACTTCCCGGAGGGGGGGCGGGGAGCTGTTTTTT. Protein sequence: CASSLSTSRRGGGELFF. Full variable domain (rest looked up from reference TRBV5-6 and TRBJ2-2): DAGVTQSPTHLIKTRGQQVTLRCSPKSGHDTVSWYQQALGQGPQFIFQYYEEEERQRGNFPDRFSGHQFPNYSSELNVNALLLGDSALYLCASSLSTSRRGGGELFFGEGSRLTVL.